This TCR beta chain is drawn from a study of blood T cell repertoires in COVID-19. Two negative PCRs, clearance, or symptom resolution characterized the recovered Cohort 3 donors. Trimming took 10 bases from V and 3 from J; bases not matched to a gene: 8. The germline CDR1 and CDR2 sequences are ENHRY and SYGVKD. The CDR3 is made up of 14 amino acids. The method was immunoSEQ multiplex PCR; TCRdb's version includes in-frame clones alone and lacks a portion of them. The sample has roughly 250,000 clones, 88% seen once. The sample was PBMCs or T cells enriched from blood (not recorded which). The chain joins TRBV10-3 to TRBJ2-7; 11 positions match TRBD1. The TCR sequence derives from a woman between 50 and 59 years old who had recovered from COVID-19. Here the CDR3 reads CATYKGTGGYEQYF. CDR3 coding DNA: TGTGCCACCTATAAGGGGACAGGGGGCTACGAGCAGTACTTC.